This is a list of T cell receptor beta chains from one sample in a study of PD-L1 blockade in urothelial cancer. Some clones are missing from TCRdb's copy, which holds only in-frame ones; the method was immunoSEQ multiplex PCR. Among under 100,000 clones listed, about 90% were seen once. Sequenced here: PBMCs, sampled around atezolizumab (anti-PD-L1) treatment. Receptor source: a man aged 60-69 years with urothelial cancer. CDR3s include the opening cysteine and the closing phenylalanine or tryptophan. The order of the fields is J gene, V gene, D gene, clone size, CDR3 DNA, CDR3 protein. A D gene is named only where the DNA matches it firmly. The size of a clone is reported for some rows only, either as once, few or many, or as a class for expanded clones.

j_call: TRBJ2-2; v_call: TRBV7-9; d_call: -; clone_size: once; cdr3_nt: TGTGCCAGCAGCCAGAAAAACACCGGGGAGCTGTTTTTT; cdr3_aa: CASSQKNTGELFF
j_call: TRBJ1-2; v_call: TRBV6-5; d_call: -; clone_size: -; cdr3_nt: TGTGCCAGCAGCCTCAGGGGAAGGGGCTACACCTTC; cdr3_aa: CASSLRGRGYTF
j_call: TRBJ2-5; v_call: TRBV18; d_call: TRBD2; clone_size: -; cdr3_nt: TGTGCCAGCTCACCAACGGGCCTCACTAGCGGGGGGGCCGGAGAGACCCAGTACTTC; cdr3_aa: CASSPTGLTSGGAGETQYF
j_call: TRBJ2-7; v_call: TRBV6-6; d_call: TRBD1; clone_size: once; cdr3_nt: TGTGCCAGCAGGGGGCCGGGACAGAGCTACGAGCAGTACTTC; cdr3_aa: CASRGPGQSYEQYF
j_call: TRBJ2-7; v_call: TRBV6-5; d_call: -; clone_size: -; cdr3_nt: TGTGCCAGCAAAGTGGGCGGGACGAACTACGAGCAGTACTTC; cdr3_aa: CASKVGGTNYEQYF
j_call: TRBJ2-6; v_call: TRBV5-1; d_call: -; clone_size: -; cdr3_nt: TGCGCCAGCAGCTTGAACGAGGGGAGGGGGTCTGTGCAGGCCAACGTCCTGACTTTC; cdr3_aa: CASSLNEGRGSVQANVLTF
j_call: TRBJ2-7; v_call: TRBV5-1; d_call: -; clone_size: -; cdr3_nt: TGCGCCAGCAGCTTGGCCGGAGACAGAATCTACGAGCAGTACTTC; cdr3_aa: CASSLAGDRIYEQYF
j_call: TRBJ1-5; v_call: TRBV30; d_call: -; clone_size: -; cdr3_nt: TGTGCCTGGAGTGTAGGCGGGAGGCCGGGACAGCCCCAGCATTTT; cdr3_aa: CAWSVGGRPGQPQHF
j_call: TRBJ2-7; v_call: TRBV4-3; d_call: -; clone_size: -; cdr3_nt: TGCGCCAGCAGCCAAGAGGGACACTCCTACGAGCAGTACTTC; cdr3_aa: CASSQEGHSYEQYF
j_call: TRBJ2-1; v_call: TRBV7-2; d_call: TRBD2; clone_size: -; cdr3_nt: TGTGCCAGCAGCAAAGGGACTAGCGGGGGGGAGCAGTTCTTC; cdr3_aa: CASSKGTSGGEQFF
j_call: TRBJ2-1; v_call: TRBV4-3; d_call: TRBD2; clone_size: -; cdr3_nt: TGCGCCAGCAGCCAAACTAGCGGGGGGGCATCCTACAATGAGCAGTTCTTC; cdr3_aa: CASSQTSGGASYNEQFF
j_call: TRBJ1-1; v_call: TRBV7-9; d_call: -; clone_size: -; cdr3_nt: TGTGCCAGCACCGCGGGTTTGCGGGGTGAAGCTTTCTTT; cdr3_aa: CASTAGLRGEAFF
j_call: TRBJ1-2; v_call: TRBV7-9; d_call: -; clone_size: -; cdr3_nt: TGTGCCAGCAGGGAGTGGACAGAAGACTATGGCTACACCTTC; cdr3_aa: CASREWTEDYGYTF
j_call: TRBJ1-1; v_call: TRBV29-1; d_call: -; clone_size: -; cdr3_nt: TGCAGCGTTGACGGGAACACTGAAGCTTTCTTT; cdr3_aa: CSVDGNTEAFF
j_call: TRBJ2-2; v_call: TRBV6-1; d_call: -; clone_size: -; cdr3_nt: TGTGCCAGCACCAGGCTAATGAACACCGGGGAGCTGTTTTTT; cdr3_aa: CASTRLMNTGELFF
j_call: TRBJ1-1; v_call: TRBV18; d_call: -; clone_size: few; cdr3_nt: TGTGCCAGCTTTTGGGCGAGGAACACTGAAGCTTTCTTT; cdr3_aa: CASFWARNTEAFF
j_call: TRBJ2-3; v_call: TRBV15; d_call: -; clone_size: -; cdr3_nt: TGTGCCACCAGCGCGTGGGAGCTATACACAGATACGCAGTATTTT; cdr3_aa: CATSAWELYTDTQYF
j_call: TRBJ2-7; v_call: TRBV7-9; d_call: -; clone_size: -; cdr3_nt: TGTGCCAGCAGTAGTGACTCCGGCCTTTTCAGGCAGTACTTC; cdr3_aa: CASSSDSGLFRQYF
j_call: TRBJ1-5; v_call: TRBV4-3; d_call: -; clone_size: -; cdr3_nt: TGCGCCAGCAGCCAAGCGCACGGAGCTACCAATCAGCCCCAGCATTTT; cdr3_aa: CASSQAHGATNQPQHF
j_call: TRBJ2-5; v_call: TRBV7-2; d_call: -; clone_size: -; cdr3_nt: TGTGCCAGCAGCTTATCCGGTGGAGAAAGGCAAGAGACCCAGTACTTC; cdr3_aa: CASSLSGGERQETQYF
j_call: TRBJ2-3; v_call: TRBV7-8; d_call: TRBD2; clone_size: -; cdr3_nt: TGTGCCAGCAGCACCATTAGCGGGGGGCTTAGCACAGATACGCAGTATTTT; cdr3_aa: CASSTISGGLSTDTQYF
j_call: TRBJ1-6; v_call: TRBV5-1; d_call: -; clone_size: -; cdr3_nt: TGCGCCAGCAGCTTGGCGGGGGGCTCACCCCTCCACTTT; cdr3_aa: CASSLAGGSPLHF
j_call: TRBJ1-6; v_call: TRBV18; d_call: TRBD1; clone_size: -; cdr3_nt: TGTGCCAGCTCAAAGCTTACCGGGACAGGGTATTCACCCCTCCACTTT; cdr3_aa: CASSKLTGTGYSPLHF
j_call: TRBJ2-5; v_call: TRBV5-6; d_call: TRBD2; clone_size: -; cdr3_nt: TGTGCCAGCAGCTCTACTAGCGGGGGGTTTCAAGAGACCCAGTACTTC; cdr3_aa: CASSSTSGGFQETQYF
j_call: TRBJ2-7; v_call: TRBV7-2; d_call: -; clone_size: -; cdr3_nt: TGTGCCAGCAGCTTAATTGGACAGTCCTACGAGCAGTACTTC; cdr3_aa: CASSLIGQSYEQYF
j_call: TRBJ1-1; v_call: TRBV9; d_call: -; clone_size: -; cdr3_nt: TGTGCCAGCAGCGTAGGGGGGCGGTTTGGCACTGAAGCTTTCTTT; cdr3_aa: CASSVGGRFGTEAFF
j_call: TRBJ2-3; v_call: TRBV5-4; d_call: -; clone_size: -; cdr3_nt: TGTGCCAGCAGCTCGGGCACAGATACGCAGTATTTT; cdr3_aa: CASSSGTDTQYF
j_call: TRBJ2-1; v_call: TRBV7-2; d_call: TRBD2; clone_size: -; cdr3_nt: TGTGCCAGCAGCCGTGGACTAGCGGTGGACTACAATGAGCAGTTCTTC; cdr3_aa: CASSRGLAVDYNEQFF
j_call: TRBJ1-2; v_call: TRBV28; d_call: TRBD1; clone_size: -; cdr3_nt: TGTGCCAGCATGGAGGGGGCCTGGAACTATGGCTACACCTTC; cdr3_aa: CASMEGAWNYGYTF
j_call: TRBJ1-6; v_call: TRBV19; d_call: -; clone_size: -; cdr3_nt: TGTGCCAGTAGTAGACAGTTTCAGGACGCAACCACCAATTCACCCCTCCACTTT; cdr3_aa: CASSRQFQDATTNSPLHF
j_call: TRBJ2-1; v_call: TRBV19; d_call: TRBD2; clone_size: -; cdr3_nt: TGTGCCAGTAGTGGACCTTTCACGGGAGGGCCGAGTAATGAGCAGTTCTTC; cdr3_aa: CASSGPFTGGPSNEQFF
j_call: TRBJ1-1; v_call: TRBV5-8; d_call: TRBD1; clone_size: -; cdr3_nt: TGTGCCAGCAGCTTTACAGGGGAGGCTTTCTTT; cdr3_aa: CASSFTGEAFF
j_call: TRBJ2-7; v_call: TRBV11-2; d_call: -; clone_size: -; cdr3_nt: TGTGCCAGCAAGGGCAGGGGCCACGAGCAGTACTTC; cdr3_aa: CASKGRGHEQYF
j_call: TRBJ2-5; v_call: TRBV7-9; d_call: TRBD2; clone_size: -; cdr3_nt: TGTGCCAGCAGCACGACTAGCGGGGGGTTCCAAGAGACCCAGTACTTC; cdr3_aa: CASSTTSGGFQETQYF
j_call: TRBJ1-1; v_call: TRBV19; d_call: TRBD1; clone_size: once; cdr3_nt: TGTGCCAGTAGTACCCGACAGGGGGGGATTGAAGCTTTCTTT; cdr3_aa: CASSTRQGGIEAFF
j_call: TRBJ2-5; v_call: TRBV2; d_call: TRBD1; clone_size: once; cdr3_nt: TGTGCCAGCTACGGGACAGAAGAAGAGACCCAGTACTTC; cdr3_aa: CASYGTEEETQYF
j_call: TRBJ1-1; v_call: TRBV11-2; d_call: -; clone_size: few; cdr3_nt: TGTGCCAGCAGCTTAGCAGGACAGTTTACGAACACTGAAGCTTTCTTT; cdr3_aa: CASSLAGQFTNTEAFF
j_call: TRBJ2-7; v_call: TRBV9; d_call: TRBD1; clone_size: -; cdr3_nt: TGTGCCAGCAGCGTTGGGACAGGGGAGGACCGGCAGTACTTC; cdr3_aa: CASSVGTGEDRQYF
j_call: TRBJ2-7; v_call: TRBV2; d_call: TRBD2; clone_size: -; cdr3_nt: TGTGCCAGCAGCTCACCAAGGGCGGGGGGCTACGAGCAGTACTTC; cdr3_aa: CASSSPRAGGYEQYF
j_call: TRBJ1-5; v_call: TRBV7-9; d_call: -; clone_size: once; cdr3_nt: TGTGCCAGCAGCTTAGGTGCTAGGGACAAGGGCAATCAGCCCCAGCATTTT; cdr3_aa: CASSLGARDKGNQPQHF
j_call: TRBJ1-4; v_call: TRBV4-1; d_call: -; clone_size: few; cdr3_nt: TGCGCCAGCAGCCAAGGTTCCACGGGAGTTAATGAAAAACTGTTTTTT; cdr3_aa: CASSQGSTGVNEKLFF
j_call: TRBJ2-7; v_call: TRBV14; d_call: TRBD1; clone_size: -; cdr3_nt: TGTGCCAGCAGCCCCCGTGTCCCCAGGGGGCTTTTCTACGAGCAGTACTTC; cdr3_aa: CASSPRVPRGLFYEQYF
j_call: TRBJ2-7; v_call: TRBV18; d_call: TRBD1; clone_size: -; cdr3_nt: TGTGCCAGCTCACCAGGACAGGACGAGCAGTACTTC; cdr3_aa: CASSPGQDEQYF
j_call: TRBJ1-6; v_call: TRBV9; d_call: -; clone_size: -; cdr3_nt: TGTGCCAGCAGCCTACAGAATTCACCCCTCCACTTT; cdr3_aa: CASSLQNSPLHF